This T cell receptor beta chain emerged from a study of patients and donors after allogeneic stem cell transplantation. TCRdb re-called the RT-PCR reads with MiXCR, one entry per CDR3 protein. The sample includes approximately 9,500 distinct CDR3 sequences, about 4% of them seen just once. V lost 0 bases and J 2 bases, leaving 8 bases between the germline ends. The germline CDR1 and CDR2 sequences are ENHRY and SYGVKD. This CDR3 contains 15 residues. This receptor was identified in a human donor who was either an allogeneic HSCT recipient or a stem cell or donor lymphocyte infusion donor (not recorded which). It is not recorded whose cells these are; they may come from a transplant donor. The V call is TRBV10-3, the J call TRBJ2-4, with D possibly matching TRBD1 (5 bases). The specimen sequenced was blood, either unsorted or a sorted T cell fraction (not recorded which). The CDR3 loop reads CAISESDNTKNIQYF. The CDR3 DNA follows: TGTGCCATCAGTGAGTCGGACAATACCAAAAACATTCAGTACTTC.